This paragraph reports one T cell receptor beta chain. Its antigen is as yet unknown. Time point meaning: approximately 11-day in vitro stimulation with candidate neoantigen peptide 2. Every patient had mismatch repair deficiency by PCR or immunohistochemistry. This specimen comes from a study of PD-1 blockade in mismatch repair-deficient tumors. The CDR3 consists of 15 residues. The V end was cut by 4 bases, the J end by 3 bases, with 13 bases between. Per the germline V gene, CDR1 is SGHKS and CDR2 is YYEKEE (reference sequence). Produced via immunoSEQ multiplex PCR; TCRdb's table is partial and in-frame only. The sample records about 9,800 clones, 86% being singletons.

V usage is TRBV5-5 and J usage is TRBJ1-4; D is uncertain. The receptor was isolated from an adult with mismatch repair-deficient cancer. The sequences come from cells cultured in vitro, collected from a patient treated with pembrolizumab. The CDR3 DNA is TGTGCCAGCAGCAAGACACCCGGGGCTAATGAAAAACTGTTTTTT. Amino acid sequence: CASSKTPGANEKLFF.